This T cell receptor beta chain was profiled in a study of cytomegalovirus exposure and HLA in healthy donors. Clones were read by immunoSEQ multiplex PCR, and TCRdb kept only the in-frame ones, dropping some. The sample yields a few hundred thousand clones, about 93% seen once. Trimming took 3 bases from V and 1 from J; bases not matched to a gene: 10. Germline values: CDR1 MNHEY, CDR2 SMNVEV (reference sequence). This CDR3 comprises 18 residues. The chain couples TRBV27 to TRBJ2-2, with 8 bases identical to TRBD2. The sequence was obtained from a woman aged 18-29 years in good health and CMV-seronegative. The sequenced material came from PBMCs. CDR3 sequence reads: CASSFLLGAGVNTGELFF. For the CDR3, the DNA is TGTGCCAGCAGTTTTTTGCTAGGAGCGGGAGTGAACACCGGGGAGCTGTTTTTT.